One and the same sample provided the 9 T cell receptor beta chains below, sequenced in a study of human T cells and chemical hapten exposure (TCRdb year 2021). The library came from RACE. TCRdb records NextSeq 500 as the sequencer. The raw public reads went through TCRdb reprocessing: fastp at Q25, MiXCR clone calling, in-frame beta chains kept. Each record represents a unique CDR3 protein, reported with the most common genes and DNA among its rows. The sample profile shows 380,000 or so distinct CDR3 sequences; around 5.5% of them were found once. The ten largest clones capture around 8.8% of the sample. Read against the paper, the sample's time point label means: pre-sensitization, week 0. The treatment or condition label, as the study defines it: therapeutic diphenylcyclopropenone sensitization with weekly scalp DPC. Material: whole blood, obtained in connection with sensitization to the hapten diphenylcyclopropenone (DPC). Receptors were obtained from a woman aged 18-29 years with alopecia areata. Some clones in this sample may be carry-over from other donors' samples.

This clonotype was counted ten times or more. The chain has TRBV12-3 or TRBV12-4 and TRBJ2-1, with D hard to call. Trimming left V 11 bases short and J 3 bases short, with 11 bases between. The CDR3 has 12 residues. The CDR3 nucleotides are TGTGCCTCGGGCCAGTTCTACAATGAGCAGTTCTTC. Translation gives CASGQFYNEQFF.

This clonotype was observed a handful of times. The chain combines TRBV6-5 with TRBJ2-1; 11 positions agree with TRBD2. The CDR3 is 15 residues long. Germline CDR1 is MNHEY and CDR2 is SVGAGI. The ends lost 7 bases at V and 4 bases at J; junction bases unmatched: 6. CDR3 sequence: CASTSTSGVYNEQFF. The CDR3 DNA reads TGTGCCAGCACTTCGACTAGCGGGGTGTACAATGAGCAGTTCTTC.

The chain has TRBV7-6 and TRBJ1-5; no clear D gene. The CDR3 totals 13 residues. Germline loops: CDR1 SGHVS, CDR2 FNYEAQ. Trimming removed 7 bases from V and 4 bases from J, with 11 bases in between. CDR3: CASTLRENQPQHF. The DNA for the CDR3 is TGTGCCAGCACCCTGCGGGAGAATCAGCCCCAGCATTTT.

This chain links TRBV10-3 with TRBJ1-5; D unresolved. Trimming removed 6 bases from V and 4 bases from J, with 16 bases in between. Germline assignment: CDR1 ENHRY and CDR2 SYGVKD. This CDR3 contains 15 residues. The CDR3 protein is CAIRLTNLINQPQHF. CDR3 DNA sequence: TGTGCCATCAGACTAACTAACCTGATAAATCAGCCCCAGCATTTT.

V usage is TRBV12-3 or TRBV12-4 and J usage is TRBJ1-2; 8 bases agree with TRBD1. V gave up 3 bases and J gave up 8 bases; unmatched junction bases: 11. This CDR3 spans 15 amino acids. Written as DNA, the CDR3 is TGTGCCAGCAGTTTGCAGGGGGCACAACAAGGGGGCTACACCTTC. Protein product: CASSLQGAQQGGYTF.

Here the CDR3 DNA reads TGCAGTGCCTTGGGACATCCCAATCAGCCCCAGCATTTT. It yields the protein CSALGHPNQPQHF. The chain is built from TRBV20-1 and TRBJ1-5; perhaps TRBD1 as D (6 bases). This CDR3 comprises 13 residues. Per the germline V gene, CDR1 is DFQATT and CDR2 is SNEGSKA (reference sequence). V was shortened by 6 bases and J by 3 bases, with 12 bases between the two germline ends.

This chain links TRBV7-2 with TRBJ2-1; D unclear. V was pared by 2 bases and J by 8 bases, with 7 bases between. The CDR3 is 12 residues long. The germline gives CDR1 SGHTA, CDR2 FQGNSA. CDR3 region: CASSLPLDEQFF. The CDR3 region has the DNA TGTGCCAGCAGCTTACCTCTAGATGAGCAGTTCTTC.

The table lists this clonotype with many counts. The V gene is TRBV11-1, the J gene TRBJ2-5; a weak D match, TRBD1 (6 bases). Germline CDR1 is SGHAT and CDR2 is FQDESV (reference sequence). The germline V and J ends were trimmed by 5 bases and 2 bases, with 9 bases remaining between them. This CDR3 contains 13 residues. CDR3 sequence reads: CASSPDSQETQYF. In nucleotides, the CDR3 is TGTGCCAGCAGCCCGGACAGTCAAGAGACCCAGTACTTC.

The J gene is TRBJ2-5, the V gene TRBV7-8, with 10 bases identical to TRBD2. This CDR3 region has 17 residues. The germline gives CDR1 SGHVS, CDR2 FQNEAQ. With 1 base clipped from V and 4 bases from J, the junction kept 9 bases outside the gene matches. This CDR3 reads CASSLEPAGGPRETQYF. The CDR3 bases are TGTGCCAGCAGCTTAGAGCCAGCGGGGGGGCCACGAGAGACCCAGTACTTC.